The clone carrying this T cell receptor beta chain was picked up a small number of times. Unique molecular identifiers tagged the TCRbeta library. One entry per CDR3 protein, called by TCRdb with MiXCR from the PCR reads. The sample lists 420,000 or so distinct CDR3 sequences, around 9.9% seen once, with 4.5% to 7% in the top ten. This sample is drawn from a study of T-cell reconstitution after alpha-beta-depleted transplantation in children. The receptor was isolated from a human donor who donated a stem cell graft to a child with acute myeloid leukemia. The source was PBMCs from the stem cell graft donor, collected from the stem cell graft.

The CDR3 reads CASNQLTDTQYF. The CDR3 DNA is TGTGCCAGCAACCAACTCACAGATACGCAGTATTTT. The chain uses TRBV12-3 or TRBV12-4 and TRBJ2-3; D gene ambiguous. The V and J ends lost 7 bases and 2 bases respectively, with 7 bases between them. This CDR3 contains 12 residues.